This TCR beta chain is drawn from a study of cytomegalovirus exposure and HLA in healthy donors. Study-level information: The Caucasian-associated ancestry cluster held around four fifths of 350 to 450 genotyped donors. Study conclusions and caveats: Rarity held for most TCR sequences, but there were some public TCRs that occurred in many donors. Specificity of three CMV-associated chains for CMV antigens was verified in vitro.

In germline, CDR1 is SNHLY, CDR2 FYNNEI. The CDR3 is made up of 15 amino acids. Trimming pared 4 bases from V and 4 bases from J, leaving 13 bases between. A remark on this clone: Its cognate antigen is unknown.

The PCR used 60 Vbeta and 13 Jbeta primers. Sequenced by immunoSEQ multiplex PCR; TCRdb stores in-frame clones only, minus some. This table holds over 70,000 clones, approximately 80% found once. Material for sequencing was PBMCs. The clonotype originates from a woman aged 50 to 65 in good health and CMV-seropositive. The V gene is TRBV2, the J gene TRBJ2-2, with D perhaps TRBD1 (5 bases). The CDR3 DNA reads as TGTGCCAGCAGTGGGGTCCAGGGATCCACCGGGGAGCTGTTTTTT. It is translated as CASSGVQGSTGELFF.